The 5 T cell receptor beta chains below all came from one sample that was sequenced in a study of blood T cell repertoires in COVID-19. The protocol was immunoSEQ multiplex PCR, while the TCRdb copy is restricted to in-frame clones and leaves out a portion. The data contain 330,000 or so clones, roughly 86% of them singletons. The sequenced sample was PBMCs or T cells enriched from blood (not recorded which). Receptors were obtained from a man aged 35 to 55 in a cohort exposed to, infected with or recovered from COVID-19 (not recorded which).

This rearrangement joins TRBV4-1 to TRBJ1-5; no clear D. There are 14 residues in the CDR3. Germline V gene lookup returns CDR1 MGHRA and CDR2 YSYEKL. Trimming took 5 bases from V and 3 from J, leaving 11 bases between them. The CDR3 protein is CASSYRQFNQPQHF. The CDR3 nucleotides are TGCGCCAGCAGCTACCGACAATTCAATCAGCCCCAGCATTTT.

V usage is TRBV28 and J usage is TRBJ1-1, with TRBD1 matching 8 bases. V lost 4 bases and J lost 1; bases outside the gene matches: 2. The V gene's germline CDR1 is MDHEN and CDR2 SYDVKM. The CDR3 length is 14 residues. The CDR3 DNA sequence: TGTGCCAGCAGTTACACAGGGGGGAACACTGAAGCTTTCTTT. It yields the protein CASSYTGGNTEAFF.

This chain connects TRBV18 to TRBJ2-5, with D possibly matching TRBD2 (6 bases). The CDR3 has 14 residues. V gave up 0 bases and J gave up 5 bases, with 10 bases separating them. Germline CDR1 and CDR2: KGHSH and LQKENI. CDR3 residues: CASSPPAGRETQYF. The DNA of the CDR3 is TGTGCCAGCTCACCACCGGCGGGGCGGGAGACCCAGTACTTC.

The genes are TRBV18 and TRBJ1-2, with 7 bases lining up with TRBD1. With V trimmed by 3 bases and J by 6 bases, 10 bases remained unmatched. Germline V gives CDR1 KGHSH, CDR2 LQKENI. The CDR3 covers 15 residues. CDR3 in DNA: TGTGCCAGCTCACCTAGACAGGGTGAGGTTGATGGCTACACCTTC. Translating gives CASSPRQGEVDGYTF.

This chain uses TRBV18 with TRBJ1-6, with unresolved D. Germline V lookup: CDR1 KGHSH, CDR2 LQKENI. CDR3 size: 14 residues. Trimming took 2 bases from V and 7 from J, leaving 9 bases between them. This chain's CDR3 is CASSPESVNSPLHF. CDR3 in DNA: TGTGCCAGCTCACCAGAGTCGGTGAATTCACCCCTCCACTTT.